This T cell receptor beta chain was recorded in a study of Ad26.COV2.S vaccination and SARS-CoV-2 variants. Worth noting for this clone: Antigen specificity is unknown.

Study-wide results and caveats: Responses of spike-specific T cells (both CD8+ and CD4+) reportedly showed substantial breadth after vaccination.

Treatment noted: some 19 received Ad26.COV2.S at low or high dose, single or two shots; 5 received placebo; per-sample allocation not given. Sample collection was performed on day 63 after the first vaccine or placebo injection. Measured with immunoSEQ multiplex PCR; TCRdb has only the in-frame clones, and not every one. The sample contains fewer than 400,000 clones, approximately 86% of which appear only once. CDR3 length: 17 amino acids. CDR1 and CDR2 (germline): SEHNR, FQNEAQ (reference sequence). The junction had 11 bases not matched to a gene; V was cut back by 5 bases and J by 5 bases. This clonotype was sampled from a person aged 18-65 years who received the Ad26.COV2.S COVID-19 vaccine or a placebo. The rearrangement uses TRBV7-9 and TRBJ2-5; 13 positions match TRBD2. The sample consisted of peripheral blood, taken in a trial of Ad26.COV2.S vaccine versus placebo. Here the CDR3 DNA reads TGTGCCAGCAGCGAGCAGAGGACTAGCGGGGGTGAGGAGACCCAGTACTTC. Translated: CASSEQRTSGGEETQYF.